The 16 T cell receptor beta chains presented below share a single source sample, sequenced in a study of blood T cells in healthy people across ages. Primed by a sample-barcoded 5' primer and a J-beta primer mix, a second PCR proceeded for about 7 to 11 cycles. TCRdb re-analysed the 5' RACE reads in MiXCR, keeping a single row per CDR3 protein. Of some 940,000 distinct CDR3 sequences in the sample, about 28% were seen once. The same data also contributed to another study, on T cells of mothers and their children.

The sequenced sample consisted of blood. The source of these receptors is a woman aged 40 to 50 in good health.

This clonotype has a count of ten or more. The CDR3 DNA reads as TGTGCCAGCAGCAACGAAAAGACCCTCTCCTACGAGCAGTACTTC. It translates to CASSNEKTLSYEQYF. V and J are TRBV6-5 and TRBJ2-7; no definite D call. The germline V gene encodes CDR1 MNHEY and CDR2 SVGAGI. Trimming pared 6 bases from V and 0 bases from J, leaving 15 bases between. The CDR3 is 15 residues long.

A note on this clonotype: At one boundary the junction diverges from the germline segment, which might be a read error. V usage is TRBV7-7 and J usage is TRBJ2-2; D uncertain. Germline V gene data show CDR1 as SSHAT and CDR2 as FNYEAQ (reference sequence). This CDR3 is built from 14 residues. CDR3 region: CASSLMGRTGELFF. The DNA of the CDR3 is TGTGCTAGCAGCTTAATGGGTCGGACCGGGGAGCTGTTTTTT.

This clonotype has a count of ten or more. The V and J genes are TRBV24-1 and TRBJ2-6; 10 bases align to TRBD1. Germline V gene sequence: CDR1 KGHDR, CDR2 SFDVKD. The V segment lost 4 bases and the J segment 0 bases; nucleotides outside the gene matches: 5. CDR3 length equals 18 residues. The CDR3 loop is CATSDPGQGVSGANVLTF. The CDR3, as DNA: TGTGCCACCAGTGACCCCGGACAGGGGGTCTCTGGGGCCAACGTCCTGACTTTC.

The table lists this clonotype with a few counts. The CDR3: CASSQEGSGGYTF. CDR3 DNA sequence: TGTGCCAGCAGCCAAGAGGGGAGTGGTGGCTACACCTTC. The rearrangement joins TRBV3-1 to TRBJ1-2; D gene unclear. The CDR3 consists of 13 residues. CDR1 is LGHDT, CDR2 YNNKEL, per germline (reference sequence). Trimming removed 0 bases from V and 7 bases from J, with 9 bases in between. Looking up the rest from reference TRBV3-1 and TRBJ1-2 gives the full variable domain: DTAVSQTPKYLVTQMGNDKSIKCEQNLGHDTMYWYKQDSKKFLKIMFSYNNKELIINETVPNRFSPKSPDKAHLNLHINSLELGDSAVYFCASSQEGSGGYTFGSGTRLTVV.

The gene calls are TRBV25-1 and TRBJ2-7; D possibly uses TRBD1 or TRBD2 (5 bases each). Germline CDR1 is MGHDK and CDR2 is SYGVNS. CDR3 length equals 16 residues. Trimming pared 0 bases from V and 5 bases from J, leaving 17 bases between. The CDR3: CASSEYGAPPENEQYF. For the CDR3, the DNA is TGTGCCAGCAGTGAATACGGGGCACCTCCCGAAAACGAGCAGTACTTC.

This clonotype has more than one count but fewer than ten. This chain's CDR3 is CASSRSGNLFTDTQYF. The DNA of the CDR3 is TGTGCCAGCAGCAGAAGCGGAAACCTATTCACAGATACGCAGTATTTT. The V call is TRBV9, the J call TRBJ2-3, with a tentative D call TRBD2 (5 bases). The V gene lost 4 bases and the J gene lost 2 bases, with 17 bases spanning the gap. Germline CDR1 SGDLS, CDR2 YYNGEE. The CDR3 has 16 residues.

This clonotype was seen ten or more times. The chain couples TRBV15 to TRBJ1-4, with 7 bases fitting TRBD1. CDR3 length: 15 residues. Germline V gives CDR1 LNHNV, CDR2 YYDKDF (reference sequence). The V and J ends lost 3 bases and 4 bases, in that order; junction bases with no gene match: 5. The CDR3 reads CATSSGDRVNEKLFF. The CDR3 DNA reads TGTGCCACCAGCAGTGGGGACAGAGTTAATGAAAAACTGTTTTTT. The entire variable domain, with the rest obtained from reference TRBV15 and TRBJ1-4, is as follows: DAMVIQNPRYQVTQFGKPVTLSCSQTLNHNVMYWYQQKSSQAPKLLFHYYDKDFNNEADTPDNFQSRRPNTSFCFLDIRSPGLGDTAMYLCATSSGDRVNEKLFFGSGTQLSVL.

This clonotype was counted many times. V usage is TRBV27 and J usage is TRBJ2-5; TRBD2 matches at 11 bases. J gave up 1 base and V 5 bases, and 3 bases lay outside the gene matches. This CDR3 spans 15 amino acids. CDR1 is MNHEY and CDR2 is SMNVEV in the germline V gene (reference sequence). This CDR3 is CASSRTSGSQETQYF. The CDR3 bases are TGTGCCAGCAGTCGGACTAGCGGGTCCCAAGAGACCCAGTACTTC.

This rearrangement joins TRBV29-1 to TRBJ2-1, with 12 bases matching TRBD1. CDR1 SQVTM and CDR2 ANQGSEA come from the germline V gene. The length of the CDR3 is 17 residues. V lost 0 bases, J lost 7 bases, and 10 bases stayed unmatched. The CDR3 sequence: CSVEDPSGTGGWNEQFF. The CDR3 nucleotides are TGCAGCGTTGAAGATCCAAGCGGGACAGGGGGCTGGAATGAGCAGTTCTTC.

In this sample, this clonotype turned up a few times. The chain couples TRBV12-3 or TRBV12-4 to TRBJ1-5; the D gene is possibly TRBD1 (6 bases). V was cut by 4 bases and J by 1 base, with 11 bases left in between. CDR3 length equals 15 residues. The CDR3, as DNA: TGTGCCAGCAGTTGGGGGGGGACAAGCAATCAGCCCCAGCATTTT. Its translation is CASSWGGTSNQPQHF.

This clonotype has at least ten counts. The chain carries TRBV20-1 and TRBJ2-1, with TRBD1 identical over 8 bases. The CDR3 length is 13 residues. In germline, CDR1 is DFQATT, CDR2 SNEGSKA (reference sequence). Trimming at V came to 5 bases and at J to 4 bases, leaving 4 bases not matched to a gene. This CDR3 is CSASGTGYNEQFF. The CDR3 DNA sequence: TGCAGTGCTTCCGGGACAGGATACAATGAGCAGTTCTTC.

This clonotype was detected many times. J is TRBJ1-2 and V is TRBV6-2 or TRBV6-3; 9 bases match TRBD1. Looked up from germline, CDR1 is MNHEY and CDR2 is SVGEGT. The CDR3 sequence is 15 residues long. V shed 6 bases, J shed 3 bases, and the junction held 8 bases outside the gene matches. The CDR3 loop is CASSPGQGPYYGYTF. CDR3 bases: TGTGCCAGCAGCCCAGGACAGGGGCCATACTATGGCTACACCTTC.

This clonotype was counted only a few times. The chain has TRBV28 and TRBJ2-7; D is undetermined. Germline lookup yields CDR1 MDHEN and CDR2 SYDVKM. CDR3 length equals 12 residues. V shed 6 bases and J shed 2 bases, with 8 bases lying between them. The CDR3 bases are TGTGCCAGCAGATACGGACCCTACGAGCAGTACTTC. Protein product: CASRYGPYEQYF.

About this clonotype itself: A much larger clone is a single base away; this may be a read error. This chain uses TRBV5-5 with TRBJ1-2, with 8 bases matching TRBD1. CDR3 length: 15 residues. Germline assignment: CDR1 SGHKS and CDR2 YYEKEE (reference sequence). The V and J ends lost 4 bases and 3 bases, in that order; junction bases with no gene match: 8. The CDR3 DNA reads TGTGCCAGCAGCGACCCGGGACAGGCACACTATGGCTACACCTTC. This sequence encodes CASSDPGQAHYGYTF.

V usage is TRBV6-5 and J usage is TRBJ1-2; D is unclear. Germline assignment: CDR1 MNHEY and CDR2 SVGAGI. The CDR3 is 14 amino acids. V dropped 4 bases and J dropped 7 bases, with 16 bases sitting between them. The CDR3 sequence: CASSFTTVRGGYTF. CDR3 in DNA: TGTGCCAGCAGTTTCACCACCGTTCGAGGTGGCTACACCTTC.

The V call is TRBV6-6, the J call TRBJ2-5; TRBD2 agrees at 10 bases. The junction had 3 bases not matched to a gene; V was cut back by 7 bases and J by 1 base. CDR1 is MNHNY and CDR2 is SVGAGI in the germline V gene (reference sequence). The CDR3 runs to 14 residues. The CDR3 region has the DNA TGTGCCAGCATTAGCGGGGGGTTCCAAGAGACCCAGTACTTC. It is translated as CASISGGFQETQYF.